Listed below are T cell receptor beta chains from one sample, sequenced in a study of blood T cell repertoires in COVID-19. TCRdb's copy holds only in-frame clones and misses some; the assay was immunoSEQ multiplex PCR. Of fewer than 250,000 clones in the sample, about nine tenths are singletons; the top ten hold about 2.2%. Sequencing input: peripheral blood. The receptors were sampled from a woman aged 45 to 65 with acute or convalescent COVID-19. Each CDR3 is given with its conserved first and last residue. The D gene is left open where the match is weak. Some rows mark clone size as missing; the rest say once, few, many or name a class of expanded clone.

v_call: TRBV15; j_call: TRBJ1-2; d_call: .; clone_size: .; cdr3_nt: TGTGCCACCAGCAAGGGACAACAGCATAACTATGGCTACACCTTC; cdr3_aa: CATSKGQQHNYGYTF
v_call: TRBV11-2; j_call: TRBJ2-2; d_call: .; clone_size: .; cdr3_nt: TGTGCCAGCAGCGTGGGGGGGCCGAACACCGGGGAGCTGTTTTTT; cdr3_aa: CASSVGGPNTGELFF
v_call: TRBV15; j_call: TRBJ2-1; d_call: TRBD2; clone_size: .; cdr3_nt: TGTGCCACCAGCAGTATCCGGGTGAGGACTAGCGGAAACAATGAGCAGTTCTTC; cdr3_aa: CATSSIRVRTSGNNEQFF
v_call: TRBV6-5; j_call: TRBJ2-1; d_call: .; clone_size: .; cdr3_nt: TGTGCCAGCAGTTACCAGGAGGGATCCGATGAGCAGTTCTTC; cdr3_aa: CASSYQEGSDEQFF
v_call: TRBV29-1; j_call: TRBJ1-1; d_call: .; clone_size: .; cdr3_nt: TGCAGCGTTGGGAGGATGAACACTGAAGCTTTCTTT; cdr3_aa: CSVGRMNTEAFF
v_call: TRBV6-5; j_call: TRBJ2-1; d_call: TRBD1; clone_size: few; cdr3_nt: TGTGCCAGCAGGGGCGACAGGGTGTTCAATGAGCAGTTCTTC; cdr3_aa: CASRGDRVFNEQFF
v_call: TRBV7-2; j_call: TRBJ2-2; d_call: .; clone_size: .; cdr3_nt: TGTGCCAGCAGCTTTAGCATGGCCGGGGAGCTGTTTTTT; cdr3_aa: CASSFSMAGELFF
v_call: TRBV6-2/TRBV6-3; j_call: TRBJ2-5; d_call: TRBD1; clone_size: .; cdr3_nt: TGTGCCAGCAGTAGGCACCGACAGGGGGCCAGGGAGACCCAGTACTTC; cdr3_aa: CASSRHRQGARETQYF
v_call: TRBV9; j_call: TRBJ1-1; d_call: .; clone_size: few; cdr3_nt: TGTGCCAGCAGCGCCTTCGGGTCTGAGATGAACACTGAAGCTTTCTTT; cdr3_aa: CASSAFGSEMNTEAFF
v_call: TRBV6-5; j_call: TRBJ2-7; d_call: TRBD2; clone_size: .; cdr3_nt: TGTGCCAGCAGCAACGGACTAGCACCCTACGAGCAGTACTTC; cdr3_aa: CASSNGLAPYEQYF